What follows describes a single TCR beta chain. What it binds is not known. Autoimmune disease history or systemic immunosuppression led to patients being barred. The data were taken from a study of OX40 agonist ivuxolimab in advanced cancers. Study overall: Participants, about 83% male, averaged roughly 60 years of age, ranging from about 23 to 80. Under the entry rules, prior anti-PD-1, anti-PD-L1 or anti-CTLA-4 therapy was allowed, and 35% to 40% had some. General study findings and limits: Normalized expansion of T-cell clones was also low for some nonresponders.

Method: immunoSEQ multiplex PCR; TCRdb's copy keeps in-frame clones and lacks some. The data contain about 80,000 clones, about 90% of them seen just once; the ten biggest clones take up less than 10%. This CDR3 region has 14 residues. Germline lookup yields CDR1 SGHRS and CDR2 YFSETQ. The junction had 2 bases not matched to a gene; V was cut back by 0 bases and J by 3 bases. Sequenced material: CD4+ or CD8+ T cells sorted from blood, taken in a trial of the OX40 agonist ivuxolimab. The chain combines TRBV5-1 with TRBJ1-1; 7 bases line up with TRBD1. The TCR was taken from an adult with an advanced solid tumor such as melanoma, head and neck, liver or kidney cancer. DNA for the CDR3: TGCGCCAGCAGCTTGGCAGGGGGGTACACTGAAGCTTTCTTT. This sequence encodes CASSLAGGYTEAFF.